This paragraph covers one T cell receptor beta chain sequence. Its antigen remains unknown. This record belongs to a study of shared clonotypes between healthy human individuals. Broader study findings: It was observed that 5% to 6.5% of naive CD4 clonotypes were shared across a few donors.

V trimming: 4 bases; J trimming: 4 bases; junction bases outside the gene matches: 16. The CDR3 is 18 residues long. CDR1 is SGHVS, CDR2 FQNEAQ, per germline. Naive CD8 cells comprised CD45RO-negative, CCR7-positively selected cells, excluding terminally differentiated effector memory CD45RA+ cells. Clones were read by immunoSEQ multiplex PCR, and TCRdb kept only the in-frame ones, dropping some. The top ten clones hold less than 0.25% of a sample with fewer than 1 million clones, about 96% of them seen once. Sequenced input: naive CD8+ T cells sorted from blood. This sequence joins TRBV7-8 and TRBJ1-1; 9 bases agree with TRBD1. This TCR was sampled from a man aged 25 to 45 in good health. In nucleotides, the CDR3 is TGTGCCAGCAGCTCGGGACAGGGCCGTAGATCGTTAGTCACTGAAGCTTTCTTT. Amino acid sequence: CASSSGQGRRSLVTEAFF.